This is a list of T cell receptor beta chains from one sample in a study of T cell responses to AZD1222 COVID-19 vaccine. Method: immunoSEQ multiplex PCR; TCRdb's copy keeps in-frame clones and lacks some. The table has about 49,000 clones, about 83% seen once; the top ten hold under 7.5%. Sequencing was performed on peripheral blood, taken on day 0 of AZD1222 vaccination. These receptors were taken from an adult in good health. Both conserved end residues are part of each CDR3. A D gene is named only where the DNA matches it firmly. Expanded clones get a size class; other rows say once, few or many, or leave the size out.

CDR3nt: TGTGCCAGTAGTAAGACAGGTGGTGCTGGAAACACCATATATTTT; CDR3aa: CASSKTGGAGNTIYF; v_gene: TRBV19; j_gene: TRBJ1-3; d_gene: .; abundance: once
CDR3nt: TGTGCCAGCAGTTTAGGGACAGGTCTCTCTGGGAACACCATATATTTT; CDR3aa: CASSLGTGLSGNTIYF; v_gene: TRBV28; j_gene: TRBJ1-3; d_gene: TRBD1; abundance: .
CDR3nt: TGCGCCAGCAGCCCCCCCCAAGAGACCCAGTACTTC; CDR3aa: CASSPPQETQYF; v_gene: TRBV4-1; j_gene: TRBJ2-5; d_gene: .; abundance: .
CDR3nt: TGTGCCAGCTCACCATCGACGGAAGGGAATGGCTACACCTTC; CDR3aa: CASSPSTEGNGYTF; v_gene: TRBV18; j_gene: TRBJ1-2; d_gene: .; abundance: .
CDR3nt: TGTGCCATCCGACAGGGCAGGGGGAACACTGAAGCTTTCTTT; CDR3aa: CAIRQGRGNTEAFF; v_gene: TRBV7-9; j_gene: TRBJ1-1; d_gene: TRBD1; abundance: .
CDR3nt: TGTGCCAGCAGCCCGGCGACTAGCGGGGCCTACAATGAGCAGTTCTTC; CDR3aa: CASSPATSGAYNEQFF; v_gene: TRBV11-2; j_gene: TRBJ2-1; d_gene: TRBD2; abundance: .
CDR3nt: TGCGCCAGCAGCTTGGGACAGATGGGGGCTGAAGCTTTCTTT; CDR3aa: CASSLGQMGAEAFF; v_gene: TRBV5-1; j_gene: TRBJ1-1; d_gene: .; abundance: .
CDR3nt: TGTGCCAGCAGCATCGGGACGGGAAATGAAAAACTGTTTTTT; CDR3aa: CASSIGTGNEKLFF; v_gene: TRBV7-2; j_gene: TRBJ1-4; d_gene: .; abundance: .
CDR3nt: TGTGCCAGCAGGATCCCGGGAGGGAATCAGCCCCAGCATTTT; CDR3aa: CASRIPGGNQPQHF; v_gene: TRBV6-5; j_gene: TRBJ1-5; d_gene: .; abundance: .
CDR3nt: TGTGCCAGCAGCCAGGACGGTAGCAATCAGCCCCAGCATTTT; CDR3aa: CASSQDGSNQPQHF; v_gene: TRBV3-1/TRBV3-2; j_gene: TRBJ1-5; d_gene: .; abundance: .
CDR3nt: TGTGCCAGCAGCCACCCCGGGACAGGTCGGCGGAACACCATATATTTT; CDR3aa: CASSHPGTGRRNTIYF; v_gene: TRBV3-1/TRBV3-2; j_gene: TRBJ1-3; d_gene: TRBD1; abundance: .
CDR3nt: TGTGCCAGCAGTTACTCCCAGGGCTCCTACAATGAGCAGTTCTTC; CDR3aa: CASSYSQGSYNEQFF; v_gene: TRBV6-5; j_gene: TRBJ2-1; d_gene: .; abundance: once
CDR3nt: TGCGCCAGCAGCTTGGGAGGGACAGGGGATTCACCCCTCCACTTT; CDR3aa: CASSLGGTGDSPLHF; v_gene: TRBV5-1; j_gene: TRBJ1-6; d_gene: TRBD1; abundance: .
CDR3nt: TGTGCCAGCAGCCCCCAGACAGGGGGCCACGAGCAGTACTTC; CDR3aa: CASSPQTGGHEQYF; v_gene: TRBV7-2; j_gene: TRBJ2-7; d_gene: TRBD1; abundance: .
CDR3nt: TGTGCCAGCAGCTTAGACGGACGCCACGGCGAAAAACTGTTTTTT; CDR3aa: CASSLDGRHGEKLFF; v_gene: TRBV7-2; j_gene: TRBJ1-4; d_gene: .; abundance: .
CDR3nt: TGCAGTGCTAGTCTCCAGGTGAAACAAGAGACCCAGTACTTC; CDR3aa: CSASLQVKQETQYF; v_gene: TRBV20-1; j_gene: TRBJ2-5; d_gene: .; abundance: .
CDR3nt: TGTGCCAGCAGCCCCCAGATTACCGGGGAGCTGTTTTTT; CDR3aa: CASSPQITGELFF; v_gene: TRBV3-1/TRBV3-2; j_gene: TRBJ2-2; d_gene: .; abundance: .
CDR3nt: TGTGCCAGCAGCTTGTTACAGGATGAAGCTTTCTTT; CDR3aa: CASSLLQDEAFF; v_gene: TRBV5-5; j_gene: TRBJ1-1; d_gene: .; abundance: .
CDR3nt: TGTGCCAGCCGTCCGGGAGTTGGCGGCTACACCTTC; CDR3aa: CASRPGVGGYTF; v_gene: TRBV2; j_gene: TRBJ1-2; d_gene: .; abundance: .
CDR3nt: TGTGCCAGCAGCCAAGATCGGAAAGGAGCGCCTAGCACAGATACGCAGTATTTT; CDR3aa: CASSQDRKGAPSTDTQYF; v_gene: TRBV4-2; j_gene: TRBJ2-3; d_gene: .; abundance: .
CDR3nt: TGTGCCAGCAGTTTATTAAGGGACAGCTTTACCTACGAGCAGTACTTC; CDR3aa: CASSLLRDSFTYEQYF; v_gene: TRBV28; j_gene: TRBJ2-7; d_gene: TRBD1; abundance: once
CDR3nt: TGTGCCAGCAGTGAAAGGAGGGATTCCGGGGAGCTGTTTTTT; CDR3aa: CASSERRDSGELFF; v_gene: TRBV6-1; j_gene: TRBJ2-2; d_gene: .; abundance: once
CDR3nt: TGTGCCAGCACTAGGTCAGGGAGTGAAAAACTGTTTTTT; CDR3aa: CASTRSGSEKLFF; v_gene: TRBV11-2; j_gene: TRBJ1-4; d_gene: .; abundance: .
CDR3nt: TGTGCCAGCAGCTTTGTAGGGAAGGGAACTGAAGCTTTCTTT; CDR3aa: CASSFVGKGTEAFF; v_gene: TRBV11-2; j_gene: TRBJ1-1; d_gene: .; abundance: few
CDR3nt: TGTGCCAGCAGCCAGGAACTAGTGGAGCGGGGGAACACCGGGGAGCTGTTTTTT; CDR3aa: CASSQELVERGNTGELFF; v_gene: TRBV4-2; j_gene: TRBJ2-2; d_gene: TRBD2; abundance: .
CDR3nt: TGTGCCAGCAACGCGGAGGTCGGCGAGCAGTACTTC; CDR3aa: CASNAEVGEQYF; v_gene: TRBV11-2; j_gene: TRBJ2-7; d_gene: .; abundance: .
CDR3nt: TGTGCCAGTAGTGGGACCTTCCTCGTGGAAAAACTGTTTTTT; CDR3aa: CASSGTFLVEKLFF; v_gene: TRBV19; j_gene: TRBJ1-4; d_gene: .; abundance: few
CDR3nt: TGTGCCAGTAGTATCTGGGGAGAGAATCAGCCCCAGCATTTT; CDR3aa: CASSIWGENQPQHF; v_gene: TRBV19; j_gene: TRBJ1-5; d_gene: .; abundance: once
CDR3nt: TGCGCCAGCAGCTACCAGGGGACCCAGTACTTC; CDR3aa: CASSYQGTQYF; v_gene: TRBV5-1; j_gene: TRBJ2-5; d_gene: .; abundance: once
CDR3nt: TGTGCCAGCAGTTTAGGGGCCGCCGGGGAGCTGTTTTTT; CDR3aa: CASSLGAAGELFF; v_gene: TRBV28; j_gene: TRBJ2-2; d_gene: .; abundance: .
CDR3nt: TGTGCCAGCAGCTTGGGACAAGCGGGGAATCAGCCCCAGCATTTT; CDR3aa: CASSLGQAGNQPQHF; v_gene: TRBV7-9; j_gene: TRBJ1-5; d_gene: .; abundance: once
CDR3nt: TGTGCCAGCTACAATTACGGCTACACCTTC; CDR3aa: CASYNYGYTF; v_gene: TRBV28; j_gene: TRBJ1-2; d_gene: .; abundance: .
CDR3nt: TGTGCCTGGAGTGTACGGGGGGGGAGCAATCAGCCCCAGCATTTT; CDR3aa: CAWSVRGGSNQPQHF; v_gene: TRBV30; j_gene: TRBJ1-5; d_gene: .; abundance: .
CDR3nt: TGTGCCACCAGTGGGGCCCGGTTGGGCATTCAGTACTTC; CDR3aa: CATSGARLGIQYF; v_gene: TRBV24-1; j_gene: TRBJ2-4; d_gene: .; abundance: few
CDR3nt: TGTGCCAGCAGCCTATCGGACAGGGAGGTTGGCGAGCAGTACTTC; CDR3aa: CASSLSDREVGEQYF; v_gene: TRBV7-9; j_gene: TRBJ2-7; d_gene: TRBD1; abundance: few